This entry lists 29 T cell receptor beta chains sequenced from one sample in a study of T-cell memory formation after mild COVID-19. TCRdb recomputed calls from the 5' RACE reads with MiXCR, one row per CDR3 protein. The sample has approximately 30,000 distinct CDR3 sequences, more than 15% seen once. Specimen: PBMCs or a T cell subset sorted from them (not recorded which). Source of these receptors: an adult who had mild COVID-19 (a few samples of this study predate the infection). Cell type and time point are not known.

In its sample, this clonotype was seen many times. V gene TRBV12-3 or TRBV12-4 combines with J gene TRBJ2-4; 12 nucleotides line up with TRBD1. This CDR3 is built from 18 residues. Trimming cost V 1 base and J 1 base; bases outside gene matches: 5. In nucleotides, the CDR3 is TGTGCCAGCAGTTTAGGGGGACAGGGGGCTTCGGCCAAAAACATTCAGTACTTC. Amino acid sequence: CASSLGGQGASAKNIQYF.

The CDR3 sequence: CASSQGQYGYTF. The CDR3 coding sequence is TGTGCCAGCAGTCAGGGACAGTATGGCTACACCTTC. V and J are TRBV6-5 and TRBJ1-2; 7 bases are shared with TRBD1. Germline V gene sequence: CDR1 MNHEY, CDR2 SVGAGI. The CDR3 is 12 amino acids. J lost 5 bases, V lost 5 bases, and 2 bases had no gene match.

This clonotype was observed at least ten times. The chain links TRBV18 to TRBJ1-1; D ambiguous. The germline CDR1 and CDR2 sequences are KGHSH and LQKENI. Trimming pared 0 bases from V and 0 bases from J, leaving 8 bases between. The CDR3 has 15 amino acids. This chain's CDR3 is CASSPPEGMNTEAFF. For the CDR3, the DNA is TGTGCCAGCTCACCACCAGAGGGTATGAACACTGAAGCTTTCTTT.

This clonotype was found many times. V is TRBV11-3 and J is TRBJ2-7; 8 bases align to TRBD2. This CDR3 has 14 residues. The junction had 4 bases not matched to a gene; V was cut back by 5 bases and J by 1 base. Germline values: CDR1 SGHNT, CDR2 YENEEA. The CDR3 loop is CASSPSSGSYEQYF. DNA of the CDR3: TGTGCCAGCAGCCCCTCTAGCGGGTCCTACGAGCAGTACTTC.

This clonotype was found many times. The J gene is TRBJ2-7, the V gene TRBV20-1; 11 bases align to TRBD1. The CDR3 sequence is 14 residues long. Germline CDR1 is DFQATT and CDR2 is SNEGSKA (reference sequence). After removal of 5 bases from V and 2 bases from J, the junction contained 5 bases not matched to a gene. The CDR3 region is CSAWTGGTPYEQYF. CDR3 DNA sequence: TGCAGTGCTTGGACAGGGGGCACTCCCTACGAGCAGTACTTC.

Concerning this clonotype: A much larger clone lies one base from this, so it may be a read error. The DNA of the CDR3 is TGTGCCAGAAGCGAACAGGGAAACACTGAAGCTTTCTTT. Translating it yields CARSEQGNTEAFF. The V call is TRBV7-3, the J call TRBJ1-1; D possibly corresponds to TRBD1 (6 bases). V was trimmed by 9 bases and J by 2 bases, leaving 13 bases between them. The CDR3 sequence is 13 residues long. Germline V gene sequence: CDR1 SGHTA, CDR2 FQGTGA.

This clonotype was detected ten times or more. The rearrangement links TRBV5-1 to TRBJ1-3; a possible D gene is TRBD1 (5 bases). V was cut by 4 bases and J by 0 bases, with 14 bases left in between. The CDR3 is 16 amino acids. The germline V gene encodes CDR1 SGHRS and CDR2 YFSETQ. Here the CDR3 reads CASSPTTGDSGNTIYF. The CDR3 nucleotides read TGCGCCAGCAGCCCGACGACGGGGGACTCTGGAAACACCATATATTTT. The variable domain in full, with the rest retrieved from reference TRBV5-1 and TRBJ1-3, is KAGVTQTPRYLIKTRGQQVTLSCSPISGHRSVSWYQQTPGQGLQFLFEYFSETQRNKGNFPGRFSGRQFSNSRSEMNVSTLELGDSALYLCASSPTTGDSGNTIYFGEGSWLTVV.

In its sample, this clonotype was seen many times. The chain joins TRBV4-2 to TRBJ2-7; 8 nucleotides agree with TRBD2. Germline values: CDR1 LGHNA, CDR2 YNFKEQ. V trimming: 1 base; J trimming: 1 base; junction bases outside the gene matches: 3. The CDR3 has 15 amino acids. DNA of the CDR3: TGTGCCAGCAGCCAAGTACTAGCGGATTCCTACGAGCAGTACTTC. Amino acids: CASSQVLADSYEQYF.

This clonotype was found many times. The chain recombines TRBV5-1 with TRBJ2-1; 11 bases align to TRBD2. V shed 5 bases and J 3 bases; nucleotides not matched to a gene: 7. This CDR3 is 16 amino acids long. CDR1 SGHRS and CDR2 YFSETQ come from the germline V gene. The CDR3 reads CASRPQGTSGYNEQFF. CDR3 coding DNA: TGCGCCAGCAGACCACAAGGGACTAGCGGCTACAATGAGCAGTTCTTC.

This clonotype was counted ten times or more. The chain recombines TRBV5-1 with TRBJ1-4; 7 bases fit TRBD1. The junction had 9 bases not matched to a gene; V was cut back by 4 bases and J by 6 bases. This CDR3 has 15 residues. Germline V lookup: CDR1 SGHRS, CDR2 YFSETQ. The CDR3 region is CASSGEGQPYEKLFF. Here the CDR3 DNA reads TGCGCCAGCAGCGGAGAGGGACAGCCATATGAAAAACTGTTTTTT.

The rearrangement links TRBV30 to TRBJ2-1; 9 positions agree with TRBD1. Trimming took 5 bases from V and 2 from J; bases not matched to a gene: 10. Germline CDR1 and CDR2: GTSNPN and SVGIG (reference sequence). The CDR3 consists of 16 residues. In DNA form, the CDR3 reads TGTGCCTGGGGCAAACCGGGACAGGGCGCCTACAATGAGCAGTTCTTC. Translation gives CAWGKPGQGAYNEQFF.

This clonotype was found many times. This chain joins TRBV2 and TRBJ2-6; 8 bases align to TRBD1. Per the germline V gene, CDR1 is SNHLY and CDR2 is FYNNEI. The V gene end was trimmed by 6 bases and the J gene end by 4 bases; junction bases not matched to a gene: 8. The CDR3 has 16 residues. In DNA form, the CDR3 reads TGTGCCAGCAGGGGACAGGCGGGATCAGGGGCCAACGTCCTGACTTTC. Its translation: CASRGQAGSGANVLTF.

This clonotype was counted a few times. The chain uses TRBV7-2 and TRBJ2-5; 9 nucleotides align to TRBD2. The CDR3 contains 15 residues. Germline CDR1 reads SGHTA; CDR2 reads FQGNSA. With V trimmed by 1 base and J by 4 bases, 4 bases remained unmatched. The CDR3 DNA sequence: TGTGCCAGCAGCTTAGTAGCGGGGGCGGGAGAGACCCAGTACTTC. Its protein is CASSLVAGAGETQYF.

This clonotype was observed a handful of times. The gene calls are TRBV14 and TRBJ1-2, with D unclear. The V end lost 5 bases, the J end lost 4 bases, and 8 bases lay between the germline ends. The CDR3 length is 12 residues. Germline-derived CDR1 and CDR2 are SGHDN and FVKESK. This CDR3 is CASSSQSYGYTF. The DNA of the CDR3 is TGTGCCAGCAGCTCCCAGTCCTATGGCTACACCTTC.

The V gene is TRBV4-3, the J gene TRBJ1-2; 11 nucleotides align to TRBD1. The trim removed 4 bases at V and 2 bases at J, leaving 3 bases unmatched. This CDR3 has 15 residues. CDR1 is LGHNA, CDR2 YSLEER, per germline. CDR3 DNA sequence: TGCGCCAGCAGCCGGGGGACAGGGGGAAACTATGGCTACACCTTC. This encodes CASSRGTGGNYGYTF.

The J gene is TRBJ2-7, the V gene TRBV12-3 or TRBV12-4; D gene uncertain. Between the trimmed V and J ends, which lost 2 bases and 3 bases, there was a span of 8 bases. The CDR3 is 13 amino acids. The DNA for the CDR3 is TGTGCCAGCAGTTTAACGCTAAGCTACGAGCAGTACTTC. This translates into CASSLTLSYEQYF.

This clonotype was seen ten or more times. J is TRBJ2-7 and V is TRBV19; 12 bases align to TRBD2. The CDR3 sequence is 16 residues long. After removal of 4 bases from V and 3 bases from J, the junction contained 7 bases not matched to a gene. Germline V gives CDR1 LNHDA, CDR2 SQIVND (reference sequence). This CDR3 is CASSTPSGRAFYEQYF. As DNA, the CDR3 is TGTGCCAGTAGTACTCCTAGCGGGAGGGCCTTCTACGAGCAGTACTTC.

This clonotype occurred many times. This chain uses TRBV5-1 with TRBJ2-3, with D tentatively TRBD2 (6 bases). Per the germline V gene, CDR1 is SGHRS and CDR2 is YFSETQ. Trimming cost V 3 bases and J 3 bases, with 8 bases left between them. The CDR3 length is 13 residues. CDR3 sequence (DNA): TGCGCCAGCAGCTCCGGAGGGACAGATACGCAGTATTTT. Translated, it gives CASSSGGTDTQYF.

Only a few counts were recorded for this clonotype. The chain recombines TRBV11-2 with TRBJ1-1, with D tentatively TRBD1 (5 bases). The CDR3 consists of 16 residues. The germline V and J ends were trimmed by 5 bases and 3 bases, with 19 bases remaining between them. Germline-derived CDR1 and CDR2 are SGHAT and FQNNGV. The CDR3 coding sequence is TGTGCCAGCAGCCTCGGCGGGGCGATAGTGGACACTGAAGCTTTCTTT. Amino acid sequence: CASSLGGAIVDTEAFF.

This rearrangement joins TRBV19 to TRBJ1-6; D remains ambiguous. CDR3 length: 15 amino acids. V lost 6 bases, J lost 7 bases, and 16 bases lay in between. CDR1 and CDR2 from the germline V gene are LNHDA and SQIVND (reference sequence). In nucleotides, the CDR3 is TGTGCCAGTAGAATGGACCCGACCTCGAATTCACCCCTCCACTTT. Its translation: CASRMDPTSNSPLHF.

This clonotype was detected many times. The CDR3 protein is CASSVGANEKLFF. CDR3 bases: TGTGCCAGCAGCGTCGGGGCAAATGAAAAACTGTTTTTT. The chain recombines TRBV7-9 with TRBJ1-4, with D maybe TRBD1 (5 bases). This CDR3 region has 13 residues. Per germline, CDR1 SEHNR and CDR2 FQNEAQ (reference sequence). V was trimmed by 5 bases and J by 5 bases, leaving 9 bases between them.

This clonotype has ten or more counts. CDR3 nucleotides: TGTGCCAGCAGCTACCCCGGGACCTCTAATGAAAAACTGTTTTTT. Its protein product is CASSYPGTSNEKLFF. V and J are TRBV7-9 and TRBJ1-4, with D tentatively TRBD1 (5 bases). The CDR3 has 15 residues. CDR1 is SEHNR and CDR2 is FQNEAQ in the germline V gene (reference sequence). V shed 4 bases and J shed 3 bases, with 12 bases lying between them.

In this sample, this clonotype is medium-sized. The J gene is TRBJ2-2, the V gene TRBV5-1, with a tentative D call TRBD1 (5 bases). CDR1 and CDR2 (germline): SGHRS, YFSETQ. The CDR3 is 14 residues long. Trimming shortened V by 5 bases and J by 0 bases, and 8 bases separated the two germline ends. The CDR3 DNA reads TGCGCCAGCAGACAGGACCCGAACACCGGGGAGCTGTTTTTT. It yields the protein CASRQDPNTGELFF.

A single count supports this clonotype. V gene TRBV7-9 combines with J gene TRBJ2-1; 11 nucleotides match TRBD1. Trimming removed 5 bases from V and 0 bases from J; junction bases left unmatched: 12. The germline gives CDR1 SEHNR, CDR2 FQNEAQ (reference sequence). This CDR3 is built from 19 residues. CDR3: CASSISPGQGGSSYNEQFF. CDR3 DNA: TGTGCCAGCAGCATCAGCCCGGGACAGGGGGGGAGCTCCTACAATGAGCAGTTCTTC.

Ten or more counts support this clonotype. The gene calls are TRBV19 and TRBJ1-2, with 7 bases lining up with TRBD1. The CDR3 runs to 15 residues. V shed 5 bases, J shed 5 bases, and the junction held 11 bases outside the gene matches. The germline V gene has CDR1 LNHDA and CDR2 SQIVND (reference sequence). The CDR3 protein is CASSPRQGTTYGYTF. Here the CDR3 DNA reads TGTGCCAGTAGTCCCCGACAGGGAACCACTTATGGCTACACCTTC.

This clonotype was counted many times. V and J are TRBV9 and TRBJ2-7; D not resolved. Per germline, CDR1 SGDLS and CDR2 YYNGEE. The CDR3 is 15 residues long. V was shortened by 0 bases and J by 0 bases, with 10 bases between the two germline ends. CDR3 amino acids: CASSVVPGSSYEQYF. CDR3 coding DNA: TGTGCCAGCAGCGTAGTGCCAGGAAGCTCCTACGAGCAGTACTTC. The full variable domain, in which reference TRBV9 and TRBJ2-7 provide the parts outside the CDR3, is DSGVTQTPKHLITATGQRVTLRCSPRSGDLSVYWYQQSLDQGLQFLIQYYNGEERAKGNILERFSAQQFPDLHSELNLSSLELGDSALYFCASSVVPGSSYEQYFGPGTRLTVT.

This clonotype was recorded at least ten times. V usage is TRBV5-1 and J usage is TRBJ1-5; perhaps TRBD1 as D (5 bases). Trimming pared 0 bases from V and 1 base from J, leaving 8 bases between. The CDR3 has 15 amino acids. The germline V gene encodes CDR1 SGHRS and CDR2 YFSETQ. DNA for the CDR3: TGCGCCAGCAGCTTGGAAGCAGGGAGCAATCAGCCCCAGCATTTT. This sequence encodes CASSLEAGSNQPQHF.

At least ten counts were recorded for this clonotype. This chain uses TRBV9 with TRBJ1-6, with 7 bases aligning to TRBD1. Germline CDR1 is SGDLS and CDR2 is YYNGEE. J gave up 7 bases and V 2 bases, and 6 bases lay outside the gene matches. The CDR3 consists of 15 residues. The CDR3: CASSVDRDGNSPLHF. The DNA for the CDR3 is TGTGCCAGCAGCGTCGACAGGGATGGAAATTCACCCCTCCACTTT.

This chain joins TRBV7-9 and TRBJ2-1, with 15 bases fitting TRBD2. CDR3 length equals 17 residues. Germline V gene sequence: CDR1 SEHNR, CDR2 FQNEAQ (reference sequence). J lost 12 bases, V lost 4 bases, and 13 bases had no gene match. The CDR3 coding sequence is TGTGCCAGCAGCTCTGGACTAGCGGGAGGGAAAGATCATGGGCAGTTCTTC. Amino acid sequence: CASSSGLAGGKDHGQFF.